Listed below are T cell receptor beta chains from one sample, sequenced in a study of blood T cell repertoires in COVID-19. The data were produced by immunoSEQ multiplex PCR, yet TCRdb's version contains in-frame clones alone and is incomplete. Among around 200,000 clones, 86% were seen once, and the ten largest hold around 20%. The specimen was peripheral blood. The origin of the receptors is a man in his 70s with active or convalescent COVID-19. Each CDR3 is given with its conserved first and last residue. Fields, in order: V gene, clone size, D gene, J gene, CDR3 DNA, CDR3 protein. A D gene is named only where the DNA matches it firmly. Clone size is stated in some rows and not others, as once, few, many or a class when expanded.

TRBV10-1,NA,TRBD1,TRBJ1-1,TGCGCCAGCAGTTTAAGACAGGGGGCATCGAACACTGAAGCTTTCTTT,CASSLRQGASNTEAFF
TRBV5-1,NA,TRBD2,TRBJ2-5,TGCGCCAGCAGCTTGGCTAGCGGGGGGGCCGAAGAGACCCAGTACTTC,CASSLASGGAEETQYF
TRBV13,NA,TRBD2,TRBJ2-2,TGTGCCAGCAGGCCTGGACTAGCGGGAAACACCGGGGAGCTGTTTTTT,CASRPGLAGNTGELFF
TRBV5-4,NA,TRBD2,TRBJ2-3,TGTGCCACCAGCTTGGGGGGGGGCCTAGCGGGGAACACAGATACGCAGTATTTT,CATSLGGGLAGNTDTQYF
TRBV4-3,NA,TRBD2,TRBJ2-1,TGCGCCAGCAGCCGCTTACTAGCGGGGTACAATGAGCAGTTCTTC,CASSRLLAGYNEQFF
TRBV7-2,once,TRBD2,TRBJ2-7,TGTGCCAGCAGCCCCCGATTGGGACTAGCGGGAGGGCTAAGGTACGAGCAGTACTTC,CASSPRLGLAGGLRYEQYF
TRBV27,NA,TRBD2,TRBJ2-5,TGTGCCAGCAGTTTAATTCCGGGACTAGCGGAAGAGACCCAGTACTTC,CASSLIPGLAEETQYF
TRBV7-2,NA,NA,TRBJ1-4,TGTGCCAGCAGCTTAGCGGCCACAGGGCCTAATGAAAAACTGTTTTTT,CASSLAATGPNEKLFF
TRBV19,NA,NA,TRBJ1-1,TGTGCCAGTAGGATGCGCTCTGAAGCTTTCTTT,CASRMRSEAFF
TRBV4-2,few,TRBD1,TRBJ1-6,TGTGCCAGCAGCCAAGAGTACAGGGGAGAATCACCCCTCCACTTT,CASSQEYRGESPLHF
TRBV28,few,NA,TRBJ2-7,TGTGCCAGCACGGGAGCGGTTTGGAGCTCCTACGAGCAGTACTTC,CASTGAVWSSYEQYF
TRBV7-9,NA,TRBD1,TRBJ1-1,TGTGCCAGCAGCTCGACAGGGGGAACGAACACTGAAGCTTTCTTT,CASSSTGGTNTEAFF
TRBV29-1,NA,TRBD1,TRBJ1-2,TGCAGCGTTAACAGGGGGAGCTATGGCTACACCTTC,CSVNRGSYGYTF
TRBV28,NA,TRBD1,TRBJ1-1,TGTGCCAGCAGTTTATCTGACAGGGGTGCTGAAGCTTTCTTT,CASSLSDRGAEAFF
TRBV2,NA,NA,TRBJ1-2,TGTGCCAGCAGTGCCGTCGGGAGGGGCTATGGCTACACCTTC,CASSAVGRGYGYTF
TRBV5-5,NA,TRBD1,TRBJ1-2,TGTGCCAGCAGCTTGGCCGGGGACAGGGTGAACTATGGCTACACCTTC,CASSLAGDRVNYGYTF
TRBV19,NA,NA,TRBJ1-1,TGTGCCAGTAAGGGCCAGGGGCTGCGAGCTTTCTTT,CASKGQGLRAFF
TRBV6-6,NA,NA,TRBJ1-6,TGTGCCAGCAGTCCCTCATTTGACCGGGCCTGGCGGGTCACGCGTAGCTCACCCCTCCACTTT,CASSPSFDRAWRVTRSSPLHF
TRBV7-2,NA,TRBD2,TRBJ2-1,TGTGCCAGCAGCACCTCTCTGGAGCGGGGGGGCTCCGGTGAGCAGTTCTTC,CASSTSLERGGSGEQFF
TRBV11-2,once,NA,TRBJ2-3,TGTGCCAGCAACCCAACCAGGGTGGGGAACACAGATACGCAGTATTTT,CASNPTRVGNTDTQYF
TRBV5-5,NA,NA,TRBJ2-3,TGTGCCAGCAGCTTGGTTATTTTGCAGGGCACAGATACGCAGTATTTT,CASSLVILQGTDTQYF
TRBV7-2,NA,TRBD1,TRBJ2-1,TGTGCCAGCAGCCCTAGAGGGGACAGCCTAAATACCTACAATGAGCAGTTCTTC,CASSPRGDSLNTYNEQFF
TRBV29-1,NA,NA,TRBJ2-1,TGCAGCGTTGAGGCAGACTACAATGAGCAGTTCTTC,CSVEADYNEQFF
TRBV11-3,NA,NA,TRBJ2-2,TGTGCCAGCAGCTTAGGACTAGTCGGCACCGGGGAGCTGTTTTTT,CASSLGLVGTGELFF
TRBV6-4,NA,NA,TRBJ1-4,TGTGCCAGCAGTTCCACGGGTGCAACTAATGAAAAACTGTTTTTT,CASSSTGATNEKLFF
TRBV29-1,NA,TRBD1,TRBJ1-3,TGCAGCGTTGGGGACAGGGGTTCTGGAAACACCATATATTTT,CSVGDRGSGNTIYF
TRBV19,NA,TRBD1,TRBJ1-1,TGTGCCAGTGGTAAGGGGGCTCCGAACACTGAAGCTTTCTTT,CASGKGAPNTEAFF
TRBV6-2/TRBV6-3,NA,NA,TRBJ2-3,TGTGCCAGCAGTGCCTGGGGAGGGGGTAGCACAGATACGCAGTATTTT,CASSAWGGGSTDTQYF
TRBV10-3,NA,NA,TRBJ1-4,TGTGCCATCAGTGGATCAGGGGAGAGGGAAAAACTGTTTTTT,CAISGSGEREKLFF
TRBV19,once,NA,TRBJ1-1,TGTGCCAGTAGTATAGACCCGGACACACAAGCTTTCTTT,CASSIDPDTQAFF
TRBV2,NA,TRBD1,TRBJ2-5,TGTGCCAGCAGGGGGGACAGTCAAGAGACCCAGTACTTC,CASRGDSQETQYF
TRBV6-2/TRBV6-3,NA,TRBD1,TRBJ1-1,TGTGCCAGCAGTTACAACAGGGGCGGCACTGAAGCTTTCTTT,CASSYNRGGTEAFF
TRBV3-1/TRBV3-2,NA,TRBD2,TRBJ2-7,TGTGCCAGCAGCCAGGCTCTAGCGGAGAAAGTCTACGAGCAGTACTTC,CASSQALAEKVYEQYF
TRBV28,NA,NA,TRBJ1-1,TGTGCCAGCGGGGGCATGCTGAACACTGAAGCTTTCTTT,CASGGMLNTEAFF
TRBV7-2,once,TRBD2,TRBJ2-7,TGTGCCAGCACCCGGGGCCCGGGACTAGCGGGAGAAGGAGGGGAGCAGTACTTC,CASTRGPGLAGEGGEQYF
TRBV5-1,NA,TRBD1,TRBJ2-3,TGCGCCAGCAGCTTAGGACAGGGCGGGGATACGCAGTATTTT,CASSLGQGGDTQYF
TRBV28,once,TRBD2,TRBJ2-7,TGTGCCAGCAGTGTACCGGGACTACTCGCTTACGAGCAGTACTTC,CASSVPGLLAYEQYF
TRBV7-9,NA,NA,TRBJ1-6,TGTGCCAGCAGCTTAAGCGGGTATAATTCACCCCTCCACTTT,CASSLSGYNSPLHF
TRBV15,few,NA,TRBJ1-3,TGTGCCACCAGCAGAGATTTGGGGGGTGGAAACACCATATATTTT,CATSRDLGGGNTIYF
TRBV19,few,TRBD1,TRBJ1-5,TGTGCCAGTAGTAGGACAGGGGATAGCAATCAGCCCCAGCATTTT,CASSRTGDSNQPQHF
TRBV7-8,NA,TRBD1,TRBJ2-7,TGTGCCAGCAGTCCCTCACCACAGGGGGCTTCCTACGAGCAGTACTTC,CASSPSPQGASYEQYF
TRBV29-1,NA,NA,TRBJ2-2,TGCAGCGTACTGATGGGAGGGGGATCGTACACCGGGGAGCTGTTTTTT,CSVLMGGGSYTGELFF
TRBV19,NA,NA,TRBJ1-1,TGTGCCAGTAGAAAGCGGGATGCGGGGGCCCAAAACACTGAAGCTTTCTTT,CASRKRDAGAQNTEAFF
TRBV27,once,NA,TRBJ1-6,TGTGCCAGCAGTTTCGGCAACGGGGGGCAAGGGCCCCTCCACTTT,CASSFGNGGQGPLHF
TRBV10-1,NA,NA,TRBJ2-1,TGCGCCAGCAGTGAGTCGACCTCCACAGGGTTGGAGGAGCAGTTCTTC,CASSESTSTGLEEQFF
TRBV18,NA,TRBD1,TRBJ2-7,TGTGCCAGCTCAGAGGGACAGGGGTACGAGCAGTACTTC,CASSEGQGYEQYF
TRBV14,NA,NA,TRBJ1-2,TGTGCCAGCAGCCAAGGAGGGGGTCGGGGCTACACCTTC,CASSQGGGRGYTF
TRBV29-1,NA,TRBD2,TRBJ2-7,TGCAGCGTTCCCTCTGGACTAGCGGGGGGTCGGCAGTACTTC,CSVPSGLAGGRQYF
TRBV5-4,NA,NA,TRBJ1-2,TGTGCCAGCAGCTTCAGCGGGGAAGTATATGGCTACACCTTC,CASSFSGEVYGYTF
TRBV27,once,TRBD1,TRBJ2-1,TGTGCCAGCAGTTCCGGGACAGCATTATACAATGAGCAGTTCTTC,CASSSGTALYNEQFF
TRBV19,NA,NA,TRBJ2-3,TGTGCCAGTAGTATGTCGGTAAACACAGATACGCAGTATTTT,CASSMSVNTDTQYF
TRBV11-3,NA,NA,TRBJ2-1,TGTGCCAGCAGTCACGACTCGGACAATGAGCAGTTCTTC,CASSHDSDNEQFF
TRBV11-3,NA,TRBD2,TRBJ2-1,TGTGCCAGCAGCGCCTGGACTAGCGGCAACAATGAGCAGTTCTTC,CASSAWTSGNNEQFF
TRBV6-2/TRBV6-3,NA,TRBD1,TRBJ1-2,TGTGCCAGCAGTTACTCGGGGACAGCGAAATTCTATGGCTACACCTTC,CASSYSGTAKFYGYTF
TRBV6-5,NA,TRBD1,TRBJ1-6,TGTGCCAGCAGTCATGGACAGGGAGGTTCACCCCTCCACTTT,CASSHGQGGSPLHF
TRBV19,NA,TRBD1,TRBJ1-6,TGTGCCAGTAGTTCCTGGACAGGGAAGAATTCACCCCTCCACTTT,CASSSWTGKNSPLHF
TRBV7-9,NA,NA,TRBJ1-2,TGTGCCAGCAGCTCATGGAGGGCGGTCAATGGGAGATATGGCTACACCTTC,CASSSWRAVNGRYGYTF